These 20 T cell receptor beta chains share one sample of origin, sequenced in a study of blood T cell repertoires in COVID-19. Data came from immunoSEQ multiplex PCR; TCRdb stores just in-frame clones and leaves some out. The sample carries 150,000 to 200,000 clones, about four fifths recorded once. The sequenced sample was peripheral blood. These receptor sequences come from a man aged 70 or older who had recovered from COVID-19.

This clone was recorded once. This chain uses TRBV6-5 with TRBJ2-1; 7 bases line up with TRBD1. Germline CDR1 MNHEY, CDR2 SVGAGI. This CDR3 comprises 13 residues. With V trimmed by 6 bases and J by 7 bases, 6 bases remained unmatched. The CDR3 sequence: CASSLGQVNEQFF. CDR3 nucleotides: TGTGCCAGCAGCCTCGGACAGGTAAATGAGCAGTTCTTC.

The chain couples TRBV9 to TRBJ2-2; 11 nucleotides match TRBD1. The V gene end was trimmed by 4 bases and the J gene end by 5 bases; junction bases not matched to a gene: 10. CDR1 and CDR2 (germline): SGDLS, YYNGEE. The CDR3 extends over 17 amino acids. CDR3 sequence: CASSPPRGQGATGELFF. CDR3 in DNA: TGTGCCAGCAGCCCCCCCCGAGGACAGGGGGCGACCGGGGAGCTGTTTTTT.

V usage is TRBV5-1 and J usage is TRBJ2-7, with D perhaps matching TRBD2 (6 bases). This CDR3 is 15 amino acids long. V was shortened by 4 bases and J by 0 bases, with 14 bases between the two germline ends. Germline V gives CDR1 SGHRS, CDR2 YFSETQ. CDR3 sequence: CASSVGGLPSYEQYF. Here the CDR3 DNA reads TGCGCCAGCAGCGTGGGTGGACTACCCTCCTACGAGCAGTACTTC. The whole variable domain, remainder taken from reference TRBV5-1 and TRBJ2-7, is KAGVTQTPRYLIKTRGQQVTLSCSPISGHRSVSWYQQTPGQGLQFLFEYFSETQRNKGNFPGRFSGRQFSNSRSEMNVSTLELGDSALYLCASSVGGLPSYEQYFGPGTRLTVT.

This chain connects TRBV7-9 to TRBJ1-4, with a tentative D call TRBD1 (6 bases). V lost 7 bases to trimming and J lost 4 bases, with 16 bases between them. From germline, CDR1 is SEHNR and CDR2 FQNEAQ (reference sequence). The CDR3 extends over 15 amino acids. CDR3 sequence: CASMYGQGGNEKLFF. The CDR3 bases are TGTGCCAGCATGTACGGCCAAGGGGGTAATGAAAAACTGTTTTTT. The full variable domain, rest sourced from reference TRBV7-9 and TRBJ1-4, is DTGVSQNPRHKITKRGQNVTFRCDPISEHNRLYWYRQTLGQGPEFLTYFQNEAQLEKSRLLSDRFSAERPKGSFSTLEIQRTEQGDSAMYLCASMYGQGGNEKLFFGSGTQLSVL.

The chain employs TRBV2 and TRBJ2-1, with D perhaps TRBD2 (5 bases). Germline values: CDR1 SNHLY, CDR2 FYNNEI. V gave up 0 bases and J gave up 3 bases, with 6 bases separating them. The CDR3 is 14 amino acids. The DNA for the CDR3 is TGTGCCAGCAGTGAAGCAGGGAGCTACAATGAGCAGTTCTTC. Protein product: CASSEAGSYNEQFF.

The chain uses TRBV10-2 and TRBJ2-1, with a weak D call TRBD2 (5 bases). V lost 2 bases, J lost 7 bases, and 24 bases lay in between. The CDR3 is 18 amino acids. CDR1 is WSHSY, CDR2 SAAADI, per germline. CDR3 coding DNA: TGCGCCAGCAGTGAGCTTCCGGGTGGTGGGAGTCCGGGGAATGAGCAGTTCTTC. It is translated as CASSELPGGGSPGNEQFF.

V gene TRBV15 combines with J gene TRBJ2-1; 11 positions agree with TRBD2. Looked up from germline, CDR1 is LNHNV and CDR2 is YYDKDF (reference sequence). The trim removed 2 bases at V and 7 bases at J, leaving 4 bases unmatched. This CDR3 is 15 amino acids long. CDR3 DNA sequence: TGTGCCACCAGCAGAATAGCGGGAGGGCAGAATGAGCAGTTCTTC. It is translated as CATSRIAGGQNEQFF.

The chain is built from TRBV11-2 and TRBJ2-2; D is unclear. This CDR3 is built from 14 residues. V lost 5 bases and J lost 6, with 13 bases in between. From germline, CDR1 is SGHAT and CDR2 FQNNGV. The CDR3 spells CASSLRTSPGELFF. The CDR3 coding sequence is TGTGCCAGCAGCCTCCGAACATCCCCCGGGGAGCTGTTTTTT.

The rearrangement links TRBV7-8 to TRBJ2-7; 7 bases fit TRBD1. This CDR3 has 14 amino acids. Germline values: CDR1 SGHVS, CDR2 FQNEAQ. V trimming: 1 base; J trimming: 7 bases; junction bases outside the gene matches: 7. The CDR3 DNA follows: TGTGCCAGCAGCTTAGGACAGGGAACTAAAGAGCAGTACTTC. Its translation: CASSLGQGTKEQYF.

The gene calls are TRBV6-5 and TRBJ2-7; D may be TRBD2 (7 bases). The CDR3 loop spans 14 amino acids. V was trimmed by 6 bases and J by 1 base, leaving 13 bases between them. Germline V lookup: CDR1 MNHEY, CDR2 SVGAGI. For the CDR3, the DNA is TGTGCCAGCAGCTGGGGGGGCTCTTCCTACGAGCAGTACTTC. This translates into CASSWGGSSYEQYF.

The chain couples TRBV28 to TRBJ2-5; 8 positions agree with TRBD2. The CDR3 is made up of 13 amino acids. Looked up from germline, CDR1 is MDHEN and CDR2 is SYDVKM. Trimming took 7 bases from V and 5 from J; bases not matched to a gene: 6. Here the CDR3 reads CASTGGRMETQYF. The CDR3 DNA reads as TGTGCCAGCACCGGCGGGAGGATGGAGACCCAGTACTTC.

The chain has TRBV4-3 and TRBJ2-1; 14 nucleotides line up with TRBD2. Germline V lookup: CDR1 LGHNA, CDR2 YSLEER. The CDR3 totals 19 residues. Trimming at V came to 4 bases and at J to 1 base, leaving 9 bases not matched to a gene. The CDR3 loop is CASSPYVGLAGESYNEQFF. The CDR3 DNA reads TGCGCCAGCAGCCCCTATGTGGGACTAGCGGGAGAATCCTACAATGAGCAGTTCTTC.

This clone has only one observation. The chain has TRBV2 and TRBJ2-1; 10 bases agree with TRBD2. The V gene's germline CDR1 is SNHLY and CDR2 FYNNEI. The CDR3 length is 15 residues. Trimming removed 5 bases from V and 4 bases from J; junction bases left unmatched: 5. CDR3 in amino acids: CASSLAGGRYNEQFF. The CDR3 coding sequence is TGTGCCAGCAGTTTAGCGGGGGGAAGGTACAATGAGCAGTTCTTC.

This clone appeared once. The V gene is TRBV27, the J gene TRBJ2-1; maybe TRBD2 (5 bases). This CDR3 has 16 residues. The germline CDR1 and CDR2 sequences are MNHEY and SMNVEV (reference sequence). With 2 bases removed from V and 4 bases from J, the gap between germline ends came to 15 bases. The CDR3 region is CASSLPTGLNYNEQFF. The CDR3 DNA follows: TGTGCCAGCAGTTTACCCACGGGGTTGAATTACAATGAGCAGTTCTTC.

The rearrangement uses TRBV12-3 or TRBV12-4 and TRBJ2-2; no firm D call. There are 13 residues in the CDR3. The germline V and J ends were trimmed by 5 bases and 3 bases, with 7 bases remaining between them. CDR3 region: CASSPEYTGELFF. In DNA form, the CDR3 reads TGTGCCAGCAGTCCTGAGTACACCGGGGAGCTGTTTTTT.

The rearrangement joins TRBV30 to TRBJ2-7, with TRBD1 matching 10 bases. CDR3 length: 15 amino acids. Losses at the gene ends were 5 bases for V and 2 bases for J; bases not matched to a gene: 9. CDR1 and CDR2 from the germline V gene are GTSNPN and SVGIG (reference sequence). DNA of the CDR3: TGTGCCTGGGATCAGGGACAGGGGCGCCCCTACGAGCAGTACTTC. This translates into CAWDQGQGRPYEQYF.

CDR3 sequence reads: CASSRGQERGYTF. CDR3 bases: TGTGCCAGCAGCCGGGGACAGGAGCGAGGCTACACCTTC. V and J are TRBV12-3 or TRBV12-4 and TRBJ1-2; 8 nucleotides align to TRBD1. The CDR3 has 13 amino acids. V shed 6 bases and J 8 bases; nucleotides not matched to a gene: 8.

This clone has a handful of counts. V usage is TRBV6-5 and J usage is TRBJ2-5; tentatively, D is TRBD2 (6 bases). V lost 8 bases and J 5 bases, leaving 18 bases between the germline ends. CDR3 length: 14 amino acids. Germline CDR1 reads MNHEY; CDR2 reads SVGAGI. This CDR3 reads CASQWGGVSETQYF. The CDR3 DNA reads as TGTGCCAGCCAGTGGGGCGGGGTGTCGGAGACCCAGTACTTC.

The DNA of the CDR3 is TGTGCCAGCAGTTATTGGACAGGGCCCTTCAATGAGCAGTTCTTC. It translates to CASSYWTGPFNEQFF. The V gene is TRBV6-2 or TRBV6-3, the J gene TRBJ2-1, with 8 nucleotides matching TRBD1. From germline, CDR1 is MNHEY and CDR2 SVGEGT. CDR3 length: 15 residues. Unmatched junction bases numbered 7, after V lost 3 bases and J lost 6 bases.

In DNA form, the CDR3 reads TGCGCCAGCAGCTTGGCCCCAGATTCTTCCTACAATGAGCAGTTCTTC. Encoded protein: CASSLAPDSSYNEQFF. The chain combines TRBV5-1 with TRBJ2-1; D gene uncertain. The CDR3 totals 16 residues. V lost 0 bases, J lost 1 base, and 11 bases lay in between. The germline V gene has CDR1 SGHRS and CDR2 YFSETQ.